This T cell receptor beta chain was sequenced during a study of blood T cells in healthy people across ages. There are 12 residues in the CDR3. Germline V gives CDR1 SGHDT, CDR2 YYEEEE. V lost 3 bases to trimming and J lost 9 bases, with 10 bases between them. The second PCR ran roughly 6 to 12 cycles with a sample-barcoded 5' primer and J-beta primers. Sequencing yielded, for each sample, at least 3 million paired-end reads carrying CDR3. TCRdb ran MiXCR on the 5' RACE reads and lists one entry per CDR3 protein. The data show 580,000 or so distinct CDR3 sequences, roughly 43% seen once. Healthy Caucasian individuals from Russia aged roughly 6 to 100 were enrolled as donors.

The specimen was blood. This TCR was sampled from an elderly man in good health. The chain links TRBV5-6 to TRBJ2-1; no clear D. CDR3 amino acids: CASSYSDREQFF. The DNA of the CDR3 is TGTGCCAGCAGCTATTCAGACCGTGAGCAGTTCTTC.